This paragraph reports one T cell receptor beta chain. No antigen is known for it. Profiling relied on immunoSEQ multiplex PCR, and the TCRdb table lists in-frame clones only, not all of them. Of over a million clones listed, nearly 99% were seen once; the top ten hold less than 0.55%. This entry is derived from a study of shared clonotypes between healthy human individuals. Germline V gives CDR1 MDHEN, CDR2 SYDVKM. The CDR3 extends over 11 amino acids. Trimming took 4 bases from V and 10 from J; bases not matched to a gene: 0. Study-wide points: Clonotypes shared by all four sorted-subset donors had higher generation probabilities than non-shared clonotypes. Estimated richness values were generally larger in naive subsets than in memory subsets. Blood alone was sampled, and tissue repertoires likely differ. The study found about 4.6% of naive CD4 clonotypes shared across several donors.

The rearrangement joins TRBV28 to TRBJ2-1, with 8 bases that match TRBD1. Source material: naive CD4+ T cells sorted from blood. Described subset: CD45RA+ positively selected. The sequence came from a man aged 25 to 45 in good health. The CDR3 sequence is CASSWTGEQFF. In DNA form, the CDR3 reads TGTGCCAGCAGTTGGACAGGGGAGCAGTTCTTC.